This passage covers 27 T cell receptor beta chains from one sample sequenced in a study of T cells after posttransplantation cyclophosphamide. Sampled 1 year posttransplant, controls received myeloablative marrow transplants, methotrexate and a calcineurin inhibitor. The repertoire was sequenced with immunoSEQ multiplex PCR; TCRdb's copy has only in-frame clones and lacks some. The table lists more than 20,000 clones, 80% to 90% of them singletons. Sequenced here: PBMCs, sampled approximately 370 days after allogeneic stem cell transplant with calcineurin inhibitor and methotrexate. Source of these receptors: a female patient between 30 and 39 years old who received an allogeneic stem cell transplant from an unrelated donor, was CMV-positive, and had acute and chronic GVHD. Certain T cells may be donor cells from the graft.

CDR3 DNA sequence: TGTGCCAGCAGCGCGACGCGGGCAAACTATGGCTACACCTTC. This sequence encodes CASSATRANYGYTF. The chain carries TRBV2 and TRBJ1-2; no definite D call. Trimming cost V 6 bases and J 2 bases, with 13 bases left between them. The CDR3 consists of 14 residues. The germline CDR1 and CDR2 sequences are SNHLY and FYNNEI.

The chain combines TRBV7-9 with TRBJ2-1; D is unresolved. Trimming removed 2 bases from V and 7 bases from J, with 9 bases in between. Germline V gene sequence: CDR1 SEHNR, CDR2 FQNEAQ (reference sequence). The CDR3 is made up of 13 amino acids. CDR3 sequence reads: CASSLNLLNEQFF. The CDR3 DNA reads as TGTGCCAGCAGCTTAAATCTATTAAATGAGCAGTTCTTC.

The genes are TRBV9 and TRBJ1-1; tentatively, D is TRBD1 (6 bases). Trimming shortened V by 0 bases and J by 4 bases, and 13 bases separated the two germline ends. The CDR3 contains 15 residues. Germline CDR1 SGDLS, CDR2 YYNGEE. The CDR3 DNA sequence: TGTGCCAGCAGCGTAGGGTGGGGGCGGAGCACTGAAGCTTTCTTT. Translating it yields CASSVGWGRSTEAFF. Full variable domain (outside the CDR3, taken from reference TRBV9 and TRBJ1-1): DSGVTQTPKHLITATGQRVTLRCSPRSGDLSVYWYQQSLDQGLQFLIQYYNGEERAKGNILERFSAQQFPDLHSELNLSSLELGDSALYFCASSVGWGRSTEAFFGQGTRLTVV.

Remarks on this clone: Germline and junction disagree at one end, which may indicate a read error. The chain recombines TRBV5-4 with TRBJ2-2; D may be TRBD1 (6 bases). The CDR3 covers 15 residues. From germline, CDR1 is SGHNT and CDR2 YYREEE (reference sequence). CDR3 region: CASSLDSSNTGELFF. Written as DNA, the CDR3 is TGTGCCAGCAGTTTGGACAGCTCGAACACCGGGGAGCTGTTTTTT.

This rearrangement joins TRBV29-1 to TRBJ2-1; possibly TRBD1 for D (6 bases). Germline V gene lookup returns CDR1 SQVTM and CDR2 ANQGSEA. Trimming cost V 6 bases and J 6 bases, with 15 bases left between them. The length of the CDR3 is 13 residues. DNA of the CDR3: TGCAGCGTCTCGGACAGCCACTCCAATGAGCAGTTCTTC. Its translation is CSVSDSHSNEQFF.

The gene calls are TRBV29-1 and TRBJ1-4, with unresolved D. V was clipped by 5 bases and J by 8 bases, with 15 bases between them. Germline values: CDR1 SQVTM, CDR2 ANQGSEA. The CDR3 has 13 amino acids. The CDR3 is CSVRSGEREKLFF. CDR3 bases: TGCAGCGTTAGATCCGGGGAACGAGAAAAACTGTTTTTT.

The rearrangement joins TRBV9 to TRBJ2-2; TRBD2 might be the D (5 bases). Germline values: CDR1 SGDLS, CDR2 YYNGEE. CDR3 length: 15 amino acids. V was clipped by 3 bases and J by 6 bases, with 15 bases between them. The CDR3 sequence: CASSESTRIPGELFF. The CDR3 DNA reads TGTGCCAGCAGCGAAAGTACTAGGATCCCCGGGGAGCTGTTTTTT.

This chain connects TRBV7-9 to TRBJ2-7; 10 nucleotides agree with TRBD1. Germline trimming cut 2 bases from V and 4 bases from J; bases unmatched to any gene: 8. The CDR3 totals 16 residues. CDR1 is SEHNR, CDR2 FQNEAQ, per germline (reference sequence). The DNA for the CDR3 is TGTGCCAGCAGCTTAATTGCGACAGGGGGCAGTTACGAGCAGTACTTC. It is translated as CASSLIATGGSYEQYF.

The chain recombines TRBV6-1 with TRBJ1-5; no clear D gene. CDR1 is MNHNS and CDR2 is SASEGT in the germline V gene. V gave up 1 base and J gave up 0 bases, with 7 bases separating them. The CDR3 sequence is 15 residues long. CDR3 loop: CASSEGPYSNQPQHF. CDR3 DNA: TGTGCCAGCAGTGAAGGTCCGTATAGCAATCAGCCCCAGCATTTT.

The gene calls are TRBV7-9 and TRBJ2-2, with 10 positions matching TRBD2. The J segment lost 1 base and the V segment lost 1 base, leaving 9 bases of the junction unmatched. The CDR3 has 19 amino acids. Germline V gene data show CDR1 as SEHNR and CDR2 as FQNEAQ (reference sequence). The CDR3 DNA follows: TGTGCCAGCAGCTTAGGGGTAGCGGGAGGAGACCTGAACACCGGGGAGCTGTTTTTT. Its translation: CASSLGVAGGDLNTGELFF.

This chain joins TRBV6-1 and TRBJ1-1; D possibly corresponds to TRBD1 (5 bases). V was trimmed by 7 bases and J by 4 bases, leaving 13 bases between them. Germline values: CDR1 MNHNS, CDR2 SASEGT. CDR3 length equals 13 residues. The CDR3 region is CASKDSFSTEAFF. CDR3 nucleotide sequence: TGTGCCAGCAAAGACAGTTTCAGCACTGAAGCTTTCTTT.

The chain employs TRBV28 and TRBJ2-1, with TRBD1 matching 10 bases. After removal of 2 bases from V and 7 bases from J, the junction contained 8 bases not matched to a gene. The CDR3 consists of 16 residues. The V gene's germline CDR1 is MDHEN and CDR2 SYDVKM. In DNA, the CDR3 is TGTGCCAGCAGTTTAATAGGGACAGGGGTCCCGAATGAGCAGTTCTTC. Residues: CASSLIGTGVPNEQFF.

The chain uses TRBV18 and TRBJ2-7; the match to TRBD1 covers 10 bases. Germline lookup yields CDR1 KGHSH and CDR2 LQKENI. With V trimmed by 9 bases and J by 2 bases, 7 bases remained unmatched. The CDR3 length is 14 residues. The CDR3 region has the DNA TGTGCCAGTCGCGGGACAGGGGAACCCTACGAGCAGTACTTC. Protein sequence: CASRGTGEPYEQYF.

J is TRBJ2-5 and V is TRBV19; 7 positions match TRBD2. The J segment lost 0 bases and the V segment lost 3 bases, leaving 4 bases of the junction unmatched. Looked up from germline, CDR1 is LNHDA and CDR2 is SQIVND (reference sequence). CDR3 length: 15 residues. CDR3 nucleotide sequence: TGTGCCAGTAGTATGGGCCTAGCGGACCAAGAGACCCAGTACTTC. It specifies CASSMGLADQETQYF.

This chain connects TRBV29-1 to TRBJ1-1, with a tentative D call TRBD1 (6 bases). In germline, CDR1 is SQVTM, CDR2 ANQGSEA. V was shortened by 4 bases and J by 5 bases, with 14 bases between the two germline ends. The CDR3 totals 13 residues. The CDR3 spells CSVGLGTRTEAFF. CDR3 sequence (DNA): TGCAGCGTTGGATTGGGGACAAGAACTGAAGCTTTCTTT. The variable domain in full, completed from reference TRBV29-1 and TRBJ1-1, reads SAVISQKPSRDICQRGTSLTIQCQVDSQVTMMFWYRQQPGQSLTLIATANQGSEATYESGFVIDKFPISRPNLTFSTLTVSNMSPEDSSIYLCSVGLGTRTEAFFGQGTRLTVV.

The chain links TRBV6-5 to TRBJ2-2; 9 nucleotides match TRBD2. Germline V lookup: CDR1 MNHEY, CDR2 SVGAGI. The CDR3 extends over 15 amino acids. Trimming took 11 bases from V and 6 from J; bases not matched to a gene: 13. CDR3 sequence reads: CAWLPGLAGPGELFF. Here the CDR3 DNA reads TGTGCCTGGCTTCCCGGGCTAGCGGGGCCCGGGGAGCTGTTTTTT.

This clone occurred once. The gene calls are TRBV6-5 and TRBJ2-7, with 8 bases identical to TRBD2. Germline CDR1 MNHEY, CDR2 SVGAGI. CDR3 length: 16 residues. The V segment lost 2 bases and the J segment 2 bases; nucleotides outside the gene matches: 8. DNA for the CDR3: TGTGCCAGCAGTTACGGACCGGGAGGGCCTCCCTACGAGCAGTACTTC. As protein: CASSYGPGGPPYEQYF.

This clone is a singleton in its sample. The chain carries TRBV2 and TRBJ2-7; TRBD1 aligns across 7 bases. Germline values: CDR1 SNHLY, CDR2 FYNNEI. The CDR3 covers 14 residues. Trimming took 6 bases from V and 1 from J; bases not matched to a gene: 6. The DNA for the CDR3 is TGTGCCAGCAGGGTACAGGGGCCGTCCTACGAGCAGTACGTC. It is translated as CASRVQGPSYEQYV.

The chain carries TRBV11-2 and TRBJ1-1, with no clear D. Trimming pared 1 base from V and 3 bases from J, leaving 6 bases between. This CDR3 is 13 amino acids long. Per germline, CDR1 SGHAT and CDR2 FQNNGV. Written as DNA, the CDR3 is TGTGCCAGCAGCTTAGGGGGAGACACTGAAGCTTTCTTT. Its protein product is CASSLGGDTEAFF. The variable domain in full, completed from reference TRBV11-2 and TRBJ1-1, reads EAGVAQSPRYKIIEKRQSVAFWCNPISGHATLYWYQQILGQGPKLLIQFQNNGVVDDSQLPKDRFSAERLKGVDSTLKIQPAKLEDSAVYLCASSLGGDTEAFFGQGTRLTVV.

The chain carries TRBV5-1 and TRBJ2-3, with D possibly being TRBD2 (6 bases). This CDR3 has 14 residues. V was pared by 4 bases and J by 3 bases, with 12 bases between. CDR1 and CDR2 from the germline V gene are SGHRS and YFSETQ. The CDR3 loop reads CASSPSGGTDTQYF. For the CDR3, the DNA is TGCGCCAGCAGCCCTTCTGGGGGGACAGATACGCAGTATTTT.

The V and J genes are TRBV9 and TRBJ2-7, with unresolved D. This CDR3 spans 14 amino acids. Germline CDR1 is SGDLS and CDR2 is YYNGEE. Trimming left V 0 bases short and J 2 bases short, with 9 bases between. The CDR3 spells CASSVAITTYEQYF. CDR3 bases: TGTGCCAGCAGCGTAGCTATTACGACCTACGAGCAGTACTTC.

J is TRBJ1-5 and V is TRBV6-5, with D maybe TRBD1 (6 bases). V shed 6 bases and J shed 4 bases, with 13 bases lying between them. Per germline, CDR1 MNHEY and CDR2 SVGAGI. The CDR3 spans 14 residues. DNA for the CDR3: TGTGCCAGCAGACGGACTCAGGGGAATCAGCCCCAGCATTTT. Translation: CASRRTQGNQPQHF.

Notes on this clone: An end of the junction does not agree with germline; a read error may underlie this. The gene calls are TRBV7-7 and TRBJ2-1; TRBD2 matches 7 bases. The CDR3 contains 16 residues. Germline V gene lookup returns CDR1 SSHAT and CDR2 FNYEAQ (reference sequence). The CDR3 DNA reads as TGTGCTAGCAGCTTACTAGAGGGAGGGATGGGTAATGAGCAGTTCTTC. Its translation: CASSLLEGGMGNEQFF.

The chain joins TRBV2 to TRBJ2-5, with 9 bases lining up with TRBD1. V lost 8 bases to trimming and J lost 5 bases; unmatched junction nucleotides: 15. Germline CDR1 and CDR2: SNHLY and FYNNEI. The CDR3 loop spans 16 amino acids. The CDR3 region is CASGGFGDRAKETQYF. In DNA form, the CDR3 reads TGTGCCAGCGGGGGATTTGGGGACAGGGCTAAGGAGACCCAGTACTTC. The full variable domain, its missing parts supplied by reference TRBV2 and TRBJ2-5, is EPEVTQTPSHQVTQMGQEVILRCVPISNHLYFYWYRQILGQKVEFLVSFYNNEISEKSEIFDDQFSVERPDGSNFTLKIRSTKLEDSAMYFCASGGFGDRAKETQYFGPGTRLLVL.

CDR3 region: CASSFQGFYGYTF. The CDR3 region has the DNA TGTGCCAGCAGTTTTCAGGGCTTCTATGGCTACACCTTC. The J gene is TRBJ1-2, the V gene TRBV28; D is perhaps TRBD1 (5 bases). CDR3 size: 13 residues. V was clipped by 3 bases and J by 4 bases, with 9 bases between them. CDR1 MDHEN and CDR2 SYDVKM come from the germline V gene.

The chain couples TRBV7-2 to TRBJ1-1, with TRBD1 matching over 7 bases. The V gene's germline CDR1 is SGHTA and CDR2 FQGNSA. V was pared by 4 bases and J by 2 bases, with 4 bases of the junction left unmatched. The CDR3 runs to 14 residues. The CDR3: CASSSGQRNTEAFF. Written as DNA, the CDR3 is TGTGCCAGCAGCTCGGGACAGAGAAACACTGAAGCTTTCTTT.

This clone was counted between two and nine times. The chain combines TRBV10-1 with TRBJ2-2; D call uncertain. This CDR3 region has 11 residues. Deletions cut 3 bases from V and 8 bases from J, with 4 bases between. The germline CDR1 and CDR2 sequences are WNHNN and SYGVQD (reference sequence). CDR3 sequence: CASSESGELFF. The CDR3 nucleotides read TGCGCCAGCAGTGAATCTGGGGAGCTGTTTTTT.